Listed here is a single TCR beta chain. Its antigen is unknown. A single record per CDR3 protein comes from TCRdb applying MiXCR to the 5' RACE reads. The data hold some 390,000 distinct CDR3 sequences, with 18% observed a single time. The data were obtained in a study of T cells after yellow fever vaccination. General study points: Reappearance after the booster was observed for most primary-vaccination clones (96% CD4, over 75% CD8).

The germline CDR1 and CDR2 sequences are KGHSH and LQKENI. V was clipped by 6 bases and J by 8 bases; unmatched bases: 6. The CDR3 contains 14 residues. The chain links TRBV18 to TRBJ1-4; 10 nucleotides agree with TRBD1. Sequenced here: PBMCs, sampled before the yellow fever booster vaccination. This clonotype originated in a man younger than 35 who received the YFV17D yellow fever vaccine. The CDR3 spells CASSPTGGGEKLFF. DNA for the CDR3: TGTGCCAGCTCTCCGACAGGGGGCGGAGAAAAACTGTTTTTT. Supplemented by reference TRBV18 and TRBJ1-4, the full variable domain reads NAGVMQNPRHLVRRRGQEARLRCSPMKGHSHVYWYRQLPEEGLKFMVYLQKENIIDESGMPKERFSAEFPKEGPSILRIQQVVRGDSAAYFCASSPTGGGEKLFFGSGTQLSVL.